These T cell receptor beta chains were read from a single sample in a study of T cell repertoires in cytomegalovirus infection. TCRdb redid the calling of the reads with MiXCR, one entry per CDR3 protein. The table shows around 430,000 distinct CDR3 sequences, with roughly 42% occurring only once. No antigen has been identified for these receptors. The starting material was cultured PBMCs, obtained from culture after CMV antigen stimulation. The receptors were sampled from a human donor in good health (CMV status not recorded). Some clones in this sample may be carry-over from other donors' samples. Both conserved end residues are part of each CDR3. Fields, in order: V gene, D gene, clone size, CDR3 length, J gene, CDR3 protein, CDR3 DNA. D genes are given only for firm matches. Clone size is stated in some rows and not others, as once, few, many or a class when expanded.

>TRBV4-1|TRBD2|-|14|TRBJ2-3
CASSLTSGRDTQYF
TGCGCCAGCAGCCTGACTAGCGGGAGAGATACGCAGTATTTT
>TRBV12-3/TRBV12-4|-|-|15|TRBJ2-2
CASSLVGPGTGELFF
TGTGCCAGCAGTTTAGTAGGGCCTGGCACCGGGGAGCTGTTTTTT
>TRBV5-6|-|few|13|TRBJ2-7
CASSPGNAYEQYF
TGTGCCAGCAGCCCAGGGAATGCCTACGAGCAGTACTTC
>TRBV5-4|-|-|14|TRBJ1-4
CASSLVPGDEKLFF
TGTGCCAGCAGCTTGGTTCCAGGGGATGAAAAACTGTTTTTT
>TRBV12-3/TRBV12-4|-|few|12|TRBJ2-6
CASSLARAGPTF
TGTGCCAGCAGTTTGGCCAGGGCCGGCCCGACTTTC
>TRBV20-1|-|once|14|TRBJ2-1
CSARRGASYNEQFF
TGCAGTGCTAGACGGGGGGCCTCCTACAATGAGCAGTTCTTC
>TRBV6-1|TRBD1|few|14|TRBJ1-1
CASRRQGGGTEAFF
TGTGCCAGCAGACGACAGGGAGGGGGCACTGAAGCTTTCTTT
>TRBV28|TRBD1|-|14|TRBJ1-2
CASSFGTGRGGYTF
TGTGCCAGCAGTTTTGGGACAGGCCGAGGTGGCTACACCTTC
>TRBV10-3|TRBD1|-|16|TRBJ2-1
CAISEFDRDSYNEQFF
TGTGCCATCAGTGAGTTCGACAGGGACTCCTACAATGAGCAGTTCTTC
>TRBV19|-|few|13|TRBJ1-5
CASSGGEWQPQHF
TGTGCCAGTAGTGGAGGGGAATGGCAGCCCCAGCATTTT
>TRBV6-2/TRBV6-3|TRBD2|many|16|TRBJ2-1
CASSSLAGVAYNEQFF
TGTGCCAGCAGTTCGTTAGCGGGGGTGGCCTACAATGAGCAGTTCTTC